This is a list of T cell receptor beta chains from one sample in a study of beta chain features in type 1 diabetes. The data were produced by immunoSEQ multiplex PCR, yet TCRdb's version contains in-frame clones alone and is incomplete. The table has 600,000 or so clones, around 12% seen once; the top ten hold around 0.12%. The sequenced sample consisted of naive CD4+ T cells from blood. The receptor set was obtained from a man aged 25 to 45 with type 1 diabetes. Both conserved end residues are part of each CDR3. D genes are given only for firm matches. Rows may omit the clone size; those that give it use once, few, many or a size class.

length	size	V	J	D	DNA	CDR3
14	NA	TRBV2	TRBJ1-5	NA	TGTGCCAGCAGTCCGGACACCTCCAATCAGCCCCAGCATTTT	CASSPDTSNQPQHF
14	NA	TRBV18	TRBJ1-1	NA	TGTGCCAGCTCATTCGGGGACGGGGAACCTGAAGCTTTCTTT	CASSFGDGEPEAFF
14	NA	TRBV5-4	TRBJ2-7	TRBD1	TGTGCCAGCAGTCCGGCAGGGGGCAGTTACGAGCAGTACTTC	CASSPAGGSYEQYF
17	NA	TRBV29-1	TRBJ2-6	TRBD2	TGCAGCGCCTCGACTAGCGGGGCCATCTCTGGGGCCAACGTCCTGACTTTC	CSASTSGAISGANVLTF
20	few	TRBV5-1	TRBJ2-6	NA	TGCGCCAGCAGCTTGAGCCTCGGACTGGTTTCGGGCTCTGGGGCCAACGTCCTGACTTTC	CASSLSLGLVSGSGANVLTF
14	NA	TRBV27	TRBJ1-2	TRBD1	TGTGCCAGCAGTTTATACCGGGACAGCTATGGCTACACCTTC	CASSLYRDSYGYTF
13	few	TRBV27	TRBJ2-1	NA	TGTGCCAGCCAGCCGGGACCCTACAATGAGCAGTTCTTC	CASQPGPYNEQFF
17	few	TRBV28	TRBJ1-5	TRBD1	TGTGCCAGCAGGGATCGGGACAGGGGGCGCGAAAGTCAGCCCCAGCATTTT	CASRDRDRGRESQPQHF
16	few	TRBV6-5	TRBJ2-6	TRBD1	TGTGCCAGCAGTTACACGGGACAGTCTGGGGCCAACGTCCTGACTTTC	CASSYTGQSGANVLTF
17	NA	TRBV30	TRBJ2-4	TRBD1	TGTGCCTGGAGTGTTGGGACAGGGGCTCTAGCCAAAAACATTCAGTACTTC	CAWSVGTGALAKNIQYF
15	NA	TRBV9	TRBJ1-4	NA	TGTGCCAGCAGCGGAGCACAGGGACTAGATGAAAAACTGTTTTTT	CASSGAQGLDEKLFF
16	NA	TRBV4-3	TRBJ2-1	TRBD1	TGCGCCAGCAGCCAGGGAAGTGGGACAGGGTCAAATGAGCAGTTCTTC	CASSQGSGTGSNEQFF
11	few	TRBV30	TRBJ2-1	NA	TGTGCCTCCGGGGGTAGTAATGAGCAGTTCTTC	CASGGSNEQFF
14	NA	TRBV6-5	TRBJ1-5	TRBD1	TGTGCCAGCAGTTCCGGACAGGCCCATCAGCCCCAGCATTTT	CASSSGQAHQPQHF
14	few	TRBV5-1	TRBJ1-1	NA	TGCGCCAGCAGCCAACCTTTGGTGAACACTGAAGCTTTCTTT	CASSQPLVNTEAFF
15	few	TRBV29-1	TRBJ1-3	NA	TGCAGCGTTACGATCGGCTGGGGGTCCGGAAACACCATATATTTT	CSVTIGWGSGNTIYF
16	few	TRBV11-3	TRBJ1-2	TRBD1	TGTGCCAGCAGCTTAGATGGAGGACAGGGTGTGTTCGGCTACACCTTC	CASSLDGGQGVFGYTF
11	few	TRBV5-4	TRBJ2-5	NA	TGTGCCAGCAGCTTGGATGAGACCCAGTACTTC	CASSLDETQYF
16	few	TRBV14	TRBJ1-2	NA	TGTGCCAGCAGCCAAGAGTCAGCCATCGCTAACTATGGCTACACCTTC	CASSQESAIANYGYTF
17	NA	TRBV14	TRBJ2-1	NA	TGTGCCAGCAGCCAAGAAGAAAGACTGATCTCCTACAATGAGCAGTTCTTC	CASSQEERLISYNEQFF
13	few	TRBV2	TRBJ1-1	NA	TGTGCCAGCAGTGAAACGGGAGTCACTGAAGCTTTCTTT	CASSETGVTEAFF
17	NA	TRBV18	TRBJ1-1	TRBD1	TGTGCCAGCTCACAATTCGGGACAGGGGAGATTCAGACTGAAGCTTTCTTT	CASSQFGTGEIQTEAFF
12	few	TRBV7-6	TRBJ1-6	NA	TGTGCCAGCAGCTTAAACAGCTCACCCCTCCACTTT	CASSLNSSPLHF
15	NA	TRBV11-2	TRBJ2-3	TRBD2	TGTGCCAGCAGCTTAGGTGGCGGGGGTGCAGATACGCAGTATTTT	CASSLGGGGADTQYF
13	NA	TRBV30	TRBJ2-1	TRBD1	TGTGCCTGGAGACAGGGGGCCTACAATGAGCAGTTCTTC	CAWRQGAYNEQFF
14	NA	TRBV5-1	TRBJ1-4	NA	TGCGCCAGCAGCTTGGCAGCCTTGGACGGAAAACTGTTTTTT	CASSLAALDGKLFF
14	NA	TRBV19	TRBJ1-6	NA	TGTGCCAGTAGTATGAGACGGACTAATTCACCCCTCCACTTT	CASSMRRTNSPLHF
11	NA	TRBV7-9	TRBJ2-1	TRBD2	TGCGGCGGGAGCTCCTACAATGAGCAGTTCTTC	CGGSSYNEQFF
11	NA	TRBV6-6	TRBJ1-2	NA	TGTGCCAGCAGCCCCAACTATGGCTACACCTTC	CASSPNYGYTF
13	few	TRBV30	TRBJ1-3	NA	TGTGCCTGGAGCTTGCGCTCTGGAAACACCATATATTTT	CAWSLRSGNTIYF
13	few	TRBV19	TRBJ1-1	TRBD1	TGTGCCAGTACAATCGACAGGGTCTCTGAAGCTTTCTTT	CASTIDRVSEAFF
15	NA	TRBV11-3	TRBJ2-1	NA	TGTGCCAGCAGCTTAGAAGAGAGCTCCTACAATGAGCAGTTCTTC	CASSLEESSYNEQFF
17	NA	TRBV7-9	TRBJ1-3	NA	TGTGCCAGCAGCTTAGTTAGGGCGGAAAACTCTGGAAACACCATATATTTT	CASSLVRAENSGNTIYF
16	few	TRBV11-1	TRBJ2-1	TRBD1	TGTGCCAGCAGCTTAGCTGGACAGGGTGGGTACAATGAGCAGTTCTTC	CASSLAGQGGYNEQFF
15	few	TRBV29-1	TRBJ1-5	TRBD1	TGCAGCGTCTCGTTGGGACAGGGGCGGTTAGAGCCCCAGCATTTT	CSVSLGQGRLEPQHF
14	few	TRBV6-6	TRBJ2-7	NA	TGTGCCAGCAGTTCCAACAGGGCTGGCTACGAGCAGTACTTC	CASSSNRAGYEQYF
13	NA	TRBV15	TRBJ1-2	NA	TGTGCCACCAGCAAGACAGCTAACTATGGCTACACCTTC	CATSKTANYGYTF
14	NA	TRBV14	TRBJ2-7	NA	TGTGCCAGCAGCCACTGGGGGGACTCGAGGGAGCAGTACTTC	CASSHWGDSREQYF
15	NA	TRBV11-3	TRBJ1-2	NA	TGTGCCAGCAGCTTAGGCGGGGGCAAGTCGGATGGCTACACCTTC	CASSLGGGKSDGYTF
15	NA	TRBV27	TRBJ2-5	TRBD2	TGTGCCAGCAGTTCCTTTAGCGGGGGAGGGGAGACCCAGTACTTC	CASSSFSGGGETQYF
15	NA	TRBV4-2	TRBJ2-1	NA	TGTGCCAGCAGCCCAGCCGATCCCTCCTACAATGAGCAGTTCTTC	CASSPADPSYNEQFF
16	once	TRBV28	TRBJ1-5	NA	TGTGCCAGCAGCACTCAAAAGGACAGCAGCAATCAGCCCCAGCATTTT	CASSTQKDSSNQPQHF
14	NA	TRBV6-1	TRBJ1-5	NA	TGTGCCAGCAGTGAAATTACACCTAATCAGCCCCAGCATTTT	CASSEITPNQPQHF